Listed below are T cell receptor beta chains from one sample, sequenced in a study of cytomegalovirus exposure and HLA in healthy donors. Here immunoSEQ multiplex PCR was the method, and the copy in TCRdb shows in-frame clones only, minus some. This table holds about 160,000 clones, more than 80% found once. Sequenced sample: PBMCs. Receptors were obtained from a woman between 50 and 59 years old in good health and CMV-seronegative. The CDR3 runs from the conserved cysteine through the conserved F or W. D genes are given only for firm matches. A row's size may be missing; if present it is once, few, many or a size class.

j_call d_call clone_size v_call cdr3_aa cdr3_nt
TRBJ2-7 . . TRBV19 CASSMRVYGAYEQYF TGTGCCAGTAGCATGCGGGTCTACGGGGCCTACGAGCAGTACTTC
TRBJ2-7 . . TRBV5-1 CASSLAVSYEQYF TGCGCCAGCAGCTTGGCAGTTTCCTACGAGCAGTACTTC
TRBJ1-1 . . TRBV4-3 CASSRESGRGTEAFF TGCGCCAGCAGCCGAGAAAGTGGTAGAGGAACTGAAGCTTTCTTT
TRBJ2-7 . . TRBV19 CASTSDSSYEQYF TGTGCCAGTACCTCAGACAGCTCCTACGAGCAGTACTTC
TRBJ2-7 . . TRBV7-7 CASSPGTSSEQYF TGTGCCAGCAGCCCCGGGACTTCTTCCGAGCAGTACTTC
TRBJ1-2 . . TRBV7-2 CASSARTGDLGGYTF TGTGCCAGCAGTGCGCGGACGGGAGATTTAGGCGGCTACACCTTC
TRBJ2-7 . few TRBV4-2 CASSQGPDSYEQYF TGTGCCAGCAGCCAAGGTCCGGACAGCTACGAGCAGTACTTC
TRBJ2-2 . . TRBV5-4 CASSSLGGELFF TGTGCCAGCAGCTCTCTCGGCGGGGAGCTGTTTTTT
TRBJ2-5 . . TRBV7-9 CASSSEGSIQETQYF TGTGCCAGCAGCTCCGAAGGGAGCATCCAAGAGACCCAGTACTTC
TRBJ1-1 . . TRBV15 CATSRGGTEAFF TGTGCCACCAGCAGGGGCGGGACTGAAGCTTTCTTT
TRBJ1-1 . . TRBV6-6 CASSYSPGKNTEAFF TGTGCCAGCAGTTACTCCCCCGGGAAGAACACTGAAGCTTTCTTT
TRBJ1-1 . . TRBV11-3 CASSPGWKESGEAFF TGTGCCAGCAGCCCGGGGTGGAAGGAGTCAGGCGAGGCTTTCTTT
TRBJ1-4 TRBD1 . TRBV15 CATSSRTGHEKLFF TGTGCCACCAGCAGTCGGACAGGGCATGAAAAACTGTTTTTT
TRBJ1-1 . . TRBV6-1 CASSELGSTEAFF TGTGCCAGCAGTGAATTGGGGAGCACTGAAGCTTTCTTT
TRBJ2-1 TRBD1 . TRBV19 CASSRQGSSYNEQFF TGTGCCAGTAGTAGACAGGGGAGCTCCTACAATGAGCAGTTCTTC
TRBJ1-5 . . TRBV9 CASSAGGEGNQPQHF TGTGCCAGCAGCGCCGGAGGGGAGGGCAATCAGCCCCAGCATTTT
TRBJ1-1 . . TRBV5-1 CASSLGDTNTEAFF TGCGCCAGCAGCTTGGGTGACACGAACACTGAAGCTTTCTTT
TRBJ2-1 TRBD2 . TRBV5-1 CASSYSGGAVIEQFF TGCGCCAGCAGCTACAGCGGGGGGGCCGTGATTGAGCAGTTCTTC
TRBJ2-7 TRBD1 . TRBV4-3 CASSQNQGAKQYF TGCGCCAGCAGCCAGAACCAGGGGGCTAAGCAGTACTTC
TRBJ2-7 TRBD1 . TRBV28 CASSAPGQGYEQYF TGTGCCAGCAGTGCCCCGGGACAGGGCTACGAGCAGTACTTC
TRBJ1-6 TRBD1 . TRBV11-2 CASSPSRDRVNSPLHF TGTGCCAGCAGCCCCTCCCGGGACAGGGTTAATTCACCCCTCCACTTT
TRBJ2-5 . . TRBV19 CASSISERGKTQYF TGTGCCAGTAGTATTTCGGAAAGGGGAAAGACCCAGTACTTC
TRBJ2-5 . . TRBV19 CASSIGGRGIQETQYF TGTGCCAGTAGTATTGGCGGTCGGGGGATCCAAGAGACCCAGTACTTC
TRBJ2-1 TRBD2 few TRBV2 CASSEAGAGGPGYNEQFF TGTGCCAGCAGTGAAGCGGGAGCGGGAGGGCCGGGGTACAATGAGCAGTTCTTC
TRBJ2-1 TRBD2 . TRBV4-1 CASTRSGRDNEQFF TGCGCCAGCACACGAAGCGGGAGGGATAATGAGCAGTTCTTC
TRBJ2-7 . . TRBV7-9 CASSLKGVYEQYF TGTGCCAGCAGCCTCAAGGGGGTCTACGAGCAGTACTTC
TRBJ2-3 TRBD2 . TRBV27 CASSRERDRTQYF TGTGCCAGCAGTCGAGAGCGGGATCGAACGCAGTATTTT
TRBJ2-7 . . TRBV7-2 CASSPGATGNREQYF TGTGCCAGCAGCCCGGGCGCTACAGGGAATCGCGAGCAGTACTTC
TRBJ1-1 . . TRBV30 CAWSVSVSTEAFF TGTGCCTGGAGTGTGTCAGTTTCCACTGAAGCTTTCTTT
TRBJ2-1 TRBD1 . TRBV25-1 CASSAGTVYNEQFF TGTGCCAGCAGCGCCGGGACAGTTTACAATGAGCAGTTCTTC
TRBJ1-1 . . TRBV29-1 CSVAKPQARAEAFF TGCAGCGTTGCGAAGCCACAGGCTCGCGCTGAAGCTTTCTTT
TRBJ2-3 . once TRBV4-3 CASSQDPSVDTQYF TGCGCCAGCAGCCAAGATCCTAGCGTGGATACGCAGTATTTT
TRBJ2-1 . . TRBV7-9 CASSLGVTWNEQFF TGTGCCAGCAGCTTAGGTGTCACTTGGAATGAGCAGTTCTTC
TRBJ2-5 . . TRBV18 CASSPGPPVSQYF TGTGCCAGCTCACCAGGCCCACCTGTGTCCCAGTACTTC
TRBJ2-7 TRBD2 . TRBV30 CAWSVSSGYEQYF TGTGCCTGGAGTGTATCTAGCGGCTACGAGCAGTACTTC
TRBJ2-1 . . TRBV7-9 CASSQGIEQFF TGTGCCAGCAGTCAGGGAATTGAGCAGTTCTTC
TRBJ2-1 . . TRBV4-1 CASSQEIGGFSSSYNEQFF TGCGCCAGCAGCCAAGAAATCGGCGGGTTTTCCAGCTCCTACAATGAGCAGTTCTTC
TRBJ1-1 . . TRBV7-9 CASSLRFGSSMNTEAFF TGTGCCAGCAGCTTACGGTTTGGGAGCTCCATGAACACTGAAGCTTTCTTT
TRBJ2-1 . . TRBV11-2 CASSLRGYEQFF TGTGCCAGCAGCTTAAGAGGGTACGAGCAGTTCTTC
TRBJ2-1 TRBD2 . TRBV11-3 CASSLDRAGYNNEQFF TGTGCCAGCAGCTTAGATCGAGCGGGATATAACAATGAGCAGTTCTTC
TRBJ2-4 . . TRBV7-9 CASSLVRDKNIQYF TGTGCCAGCAGCTTAGTGAGGGACAAAAACATTCAGTACTTC
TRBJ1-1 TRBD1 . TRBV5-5 CASSLRGRDTEAFF TGTGCCAGCAGCTTGAGGGGGCGGGACACTGAAGCTTTCTTT
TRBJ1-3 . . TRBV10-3 CASRQGGSGNTIYF TGTGCCAGCCGCCAGGGTGGCTCTGGAAACACCATATATTTT